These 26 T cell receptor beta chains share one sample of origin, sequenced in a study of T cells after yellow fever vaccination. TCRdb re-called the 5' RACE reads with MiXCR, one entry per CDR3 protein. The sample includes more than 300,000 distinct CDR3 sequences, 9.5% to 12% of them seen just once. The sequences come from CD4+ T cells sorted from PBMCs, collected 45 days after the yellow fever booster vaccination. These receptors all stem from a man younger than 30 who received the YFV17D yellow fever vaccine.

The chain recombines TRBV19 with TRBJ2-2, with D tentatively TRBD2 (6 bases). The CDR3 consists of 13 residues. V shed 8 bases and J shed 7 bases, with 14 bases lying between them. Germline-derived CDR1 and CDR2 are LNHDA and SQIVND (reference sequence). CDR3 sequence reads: CASWSGEGGELFF. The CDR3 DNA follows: TGTGCCAGTTGGTCGGGGGAAGGCGGGGAGCTGTTTTTT.

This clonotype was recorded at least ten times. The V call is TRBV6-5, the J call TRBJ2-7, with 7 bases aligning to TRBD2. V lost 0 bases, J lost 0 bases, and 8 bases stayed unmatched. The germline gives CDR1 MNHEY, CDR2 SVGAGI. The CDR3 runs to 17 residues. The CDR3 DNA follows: TGTGCCAGCAGTTACTCGATTGACGGGGGGAGCTCCTACGAGCAGTACTTC. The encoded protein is CASSYSIDGGSSYEQYF.

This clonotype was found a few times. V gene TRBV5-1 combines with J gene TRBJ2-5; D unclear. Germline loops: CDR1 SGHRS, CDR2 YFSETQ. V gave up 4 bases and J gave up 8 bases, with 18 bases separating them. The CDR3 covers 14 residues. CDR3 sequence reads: CASSPSREALTQYF. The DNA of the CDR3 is TGCGCCAGCAGCCCCTCCCGTGAGGCCCTCACCCAGTACTTC.

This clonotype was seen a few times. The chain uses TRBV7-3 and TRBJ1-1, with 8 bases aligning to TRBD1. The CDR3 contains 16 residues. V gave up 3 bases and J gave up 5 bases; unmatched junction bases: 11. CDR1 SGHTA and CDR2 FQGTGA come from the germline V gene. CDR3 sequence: CASSFRLTGGGTEAFF. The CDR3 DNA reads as TGTGCCAGCAGCTTCCGCCTAACAGGGGGAGGAACTGAAGCTTTCTTT.

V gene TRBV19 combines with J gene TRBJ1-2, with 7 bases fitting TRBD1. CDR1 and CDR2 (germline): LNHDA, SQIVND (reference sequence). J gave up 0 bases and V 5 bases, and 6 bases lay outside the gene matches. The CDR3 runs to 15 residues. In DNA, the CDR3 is TGTGCCAGTAGTCCAGGGGGAGTTACTAACTATGGCTACACCTTC. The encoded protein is CASSPGGVTNYGYTF.

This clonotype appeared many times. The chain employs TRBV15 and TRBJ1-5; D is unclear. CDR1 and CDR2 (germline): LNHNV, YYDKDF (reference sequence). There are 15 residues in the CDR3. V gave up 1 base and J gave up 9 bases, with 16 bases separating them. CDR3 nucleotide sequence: TGTGCCACCAGCAGAGGTGTCATGGAGGATAGGCCCCAGCATTTT. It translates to CATSRGVMEDRPQHF.

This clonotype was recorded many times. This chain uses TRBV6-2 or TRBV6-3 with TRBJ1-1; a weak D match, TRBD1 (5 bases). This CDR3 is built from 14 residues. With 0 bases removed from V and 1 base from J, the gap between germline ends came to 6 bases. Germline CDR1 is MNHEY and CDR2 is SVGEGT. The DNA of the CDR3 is TGTGCCAGCAGTTACTCCGGGGGGAACACTGAAGCTTTCTTT. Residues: CASSYSGGNTEAFF.

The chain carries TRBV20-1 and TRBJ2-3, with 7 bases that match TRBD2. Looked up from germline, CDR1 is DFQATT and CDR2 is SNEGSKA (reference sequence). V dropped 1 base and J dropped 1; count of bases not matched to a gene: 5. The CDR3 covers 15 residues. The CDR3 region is CSARAMGGGTDTQYF. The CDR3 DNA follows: TGCAGTGCTAGAGCGATGGGGGGGGGCACAGATACGCAGTATTTT.

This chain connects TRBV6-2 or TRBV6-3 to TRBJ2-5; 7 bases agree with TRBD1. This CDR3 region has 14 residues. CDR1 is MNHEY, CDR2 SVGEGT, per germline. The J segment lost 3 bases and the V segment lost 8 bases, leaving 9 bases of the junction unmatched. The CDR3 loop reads CASGRDSGEETQYF. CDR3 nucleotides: TGTGCCAGCGGCCGGGACAGCGGAGAAGAGACCCAGTACTTC.

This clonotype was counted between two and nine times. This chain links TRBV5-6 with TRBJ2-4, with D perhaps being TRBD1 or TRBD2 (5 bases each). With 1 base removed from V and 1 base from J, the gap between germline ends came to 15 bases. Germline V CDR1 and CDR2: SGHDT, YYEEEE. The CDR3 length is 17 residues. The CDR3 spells CASSLRGRSSAKNIQYF. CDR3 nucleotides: TGTGCCAGCAGCTTGCGGGGCCGGTCGTCGGCCAAAAACATTCAGTACTTC.

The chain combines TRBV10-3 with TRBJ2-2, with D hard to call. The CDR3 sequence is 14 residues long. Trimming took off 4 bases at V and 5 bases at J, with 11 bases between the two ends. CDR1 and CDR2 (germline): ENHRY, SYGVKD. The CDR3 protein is CAISVADGTGELFF. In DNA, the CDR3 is TGTGCCATCAGTGTGGCGGATGGGACCGGGGAGCTGTTTTTT.

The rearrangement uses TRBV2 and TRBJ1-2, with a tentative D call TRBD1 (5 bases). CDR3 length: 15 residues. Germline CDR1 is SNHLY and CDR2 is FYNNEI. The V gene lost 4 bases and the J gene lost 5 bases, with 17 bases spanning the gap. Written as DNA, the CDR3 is TGTGCCAGCAGTGGGAAGTCAGGGCTCCGGTATGGCTACACCTTC. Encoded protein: CASSGKSGLRYGYTF.

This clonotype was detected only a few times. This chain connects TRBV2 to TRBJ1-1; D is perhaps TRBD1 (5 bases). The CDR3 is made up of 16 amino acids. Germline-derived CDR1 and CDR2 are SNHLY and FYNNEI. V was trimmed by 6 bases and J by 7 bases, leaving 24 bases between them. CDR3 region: CASSHGLGWGEDEAFF. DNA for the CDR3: TGTGCCAGCAGCCACGGACTGGGGTGGGGGGAGGATGAAGCTTTCTTT.

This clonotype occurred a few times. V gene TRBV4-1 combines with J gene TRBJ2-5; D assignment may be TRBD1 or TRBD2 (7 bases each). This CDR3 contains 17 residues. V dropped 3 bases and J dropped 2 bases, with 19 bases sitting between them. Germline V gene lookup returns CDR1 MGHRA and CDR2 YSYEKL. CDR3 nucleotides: TGCGCCAGCAGCCACCTGGGAGGGGGCGGGGGACAAGAGACCCAGTACTTC. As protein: CASSHLGGGGGQETQYF.

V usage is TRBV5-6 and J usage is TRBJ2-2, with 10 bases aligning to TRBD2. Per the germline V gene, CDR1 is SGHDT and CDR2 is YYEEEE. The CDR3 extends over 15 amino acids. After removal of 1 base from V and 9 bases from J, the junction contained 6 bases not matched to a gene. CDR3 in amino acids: CASSLNSGGARELFF. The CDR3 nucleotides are TGTGCCAGCAGCTTGAACAGCGGGGGGGCCAGGGAGCTGTTTTTT.

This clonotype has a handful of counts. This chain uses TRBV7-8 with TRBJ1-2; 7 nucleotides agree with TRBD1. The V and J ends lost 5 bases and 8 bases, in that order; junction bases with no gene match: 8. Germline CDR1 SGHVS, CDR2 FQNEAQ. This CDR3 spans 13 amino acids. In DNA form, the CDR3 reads TGTGCCAGCAGCGCCGACAGGGCGAGGGGCTACACCTTC. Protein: CASSADRARGYTF.

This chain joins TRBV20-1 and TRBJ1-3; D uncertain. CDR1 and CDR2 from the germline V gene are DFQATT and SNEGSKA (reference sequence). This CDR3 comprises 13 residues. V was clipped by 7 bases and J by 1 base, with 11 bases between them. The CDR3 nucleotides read TGCAGTGTCAAGTGGGGTTCTGGAAACACCATATATTTT. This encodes CSVKWGSGNTIYF.

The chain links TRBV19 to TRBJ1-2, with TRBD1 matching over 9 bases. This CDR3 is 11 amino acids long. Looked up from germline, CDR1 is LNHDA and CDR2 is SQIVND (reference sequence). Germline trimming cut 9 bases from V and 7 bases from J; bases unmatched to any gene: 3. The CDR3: CASGQGPGYTF. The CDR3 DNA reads TGTGCCAGCGGACAGGGGCCTGGCTACACCTTC.

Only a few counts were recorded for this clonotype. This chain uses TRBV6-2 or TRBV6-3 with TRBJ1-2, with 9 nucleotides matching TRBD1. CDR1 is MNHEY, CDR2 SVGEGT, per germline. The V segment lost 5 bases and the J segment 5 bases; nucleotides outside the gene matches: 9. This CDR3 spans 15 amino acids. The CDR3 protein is CASSTPGQGTYGYTF. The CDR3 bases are TGTGCCAGCAGTACGCCGGGACAGGGAACATATGGCTACACCTTC.

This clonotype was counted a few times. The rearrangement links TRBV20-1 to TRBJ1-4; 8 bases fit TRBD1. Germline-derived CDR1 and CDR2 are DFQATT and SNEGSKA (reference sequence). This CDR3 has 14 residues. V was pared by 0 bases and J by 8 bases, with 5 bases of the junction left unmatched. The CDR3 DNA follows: TGCAGTGCTAGAGACGGACAGGGAAGGGAAAAACTGTTTTTT. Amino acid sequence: CSARDGQGREKLFF.

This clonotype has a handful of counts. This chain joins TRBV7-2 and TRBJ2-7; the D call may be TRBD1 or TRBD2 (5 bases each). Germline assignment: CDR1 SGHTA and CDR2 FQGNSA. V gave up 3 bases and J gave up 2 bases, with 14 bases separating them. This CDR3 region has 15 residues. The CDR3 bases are TGTGCCAGCAGCTTCAGGGACCTCGGGGCCTACGAGCAGTACTTC. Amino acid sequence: CASSFRDLGAYEQYF.

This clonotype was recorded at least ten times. This CDR3 is CASSRGAYEQYV. The CDR3 DNA follows: TGTGCCAGCTCACGCGGGGCCTACGAGCAGTACGTC. The chain uses TRBV18 and TRBJ2-7; perhaps TRBD2 as D (6 bases). The CDR3 contains 12 residues. The germline gives CDR1 KGHSH, CDR2 LQKENI. Trimming removed 4 bases from V and 2 bases from J, with 6 bases in between.

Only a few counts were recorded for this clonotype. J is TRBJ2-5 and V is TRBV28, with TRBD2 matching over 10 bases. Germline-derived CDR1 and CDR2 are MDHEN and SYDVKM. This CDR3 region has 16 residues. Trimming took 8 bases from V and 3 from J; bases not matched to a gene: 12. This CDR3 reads CASAESQGLAEETQYF. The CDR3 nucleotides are TGTGCCAGCGCGGAGAGCCAAGGACTAGCGGAAGAGACCCAGTACTTC.

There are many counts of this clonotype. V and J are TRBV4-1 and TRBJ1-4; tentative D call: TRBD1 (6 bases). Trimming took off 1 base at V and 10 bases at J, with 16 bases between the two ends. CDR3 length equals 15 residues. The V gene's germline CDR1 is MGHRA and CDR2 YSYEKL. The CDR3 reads CASSQGAGVTGKLFF. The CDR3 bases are TGCGCCAGCAGCCAAGGTGCAGGGGTTACGGGAAAACTGTTTTTT.

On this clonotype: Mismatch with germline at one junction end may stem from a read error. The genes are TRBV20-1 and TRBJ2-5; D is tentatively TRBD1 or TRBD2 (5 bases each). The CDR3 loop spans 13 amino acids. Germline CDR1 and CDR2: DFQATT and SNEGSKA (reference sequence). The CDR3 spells CSAGWGTKETQNF. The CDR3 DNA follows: TGCAGTGCAGGGTGGGGGACGAAAGAGACCCAGAACTTC.

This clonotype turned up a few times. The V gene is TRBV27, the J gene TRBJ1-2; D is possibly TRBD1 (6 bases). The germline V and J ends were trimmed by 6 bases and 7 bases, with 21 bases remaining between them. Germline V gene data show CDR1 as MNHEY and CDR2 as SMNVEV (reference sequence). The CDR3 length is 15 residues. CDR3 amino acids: CASSSNRDGDVGYTF. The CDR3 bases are TGTGCCAGCAGCTCCAACAGGGACGGGGACGTTGGCTACACCTTC.